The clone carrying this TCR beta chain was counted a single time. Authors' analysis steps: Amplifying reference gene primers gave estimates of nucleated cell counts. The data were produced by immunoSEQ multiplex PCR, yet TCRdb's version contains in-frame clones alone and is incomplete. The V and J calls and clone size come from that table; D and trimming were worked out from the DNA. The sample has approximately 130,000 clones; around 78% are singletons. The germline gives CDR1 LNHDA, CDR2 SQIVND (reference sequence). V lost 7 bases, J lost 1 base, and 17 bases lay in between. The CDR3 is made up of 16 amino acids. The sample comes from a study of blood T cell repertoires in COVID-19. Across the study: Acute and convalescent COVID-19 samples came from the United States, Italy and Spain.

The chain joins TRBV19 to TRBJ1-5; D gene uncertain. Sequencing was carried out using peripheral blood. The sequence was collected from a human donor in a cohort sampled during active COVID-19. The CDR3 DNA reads TGTGCCAGTACCCCTTGGGGAGGGCAGAGCAATCAGCCCCAGCATTTT. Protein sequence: CASTPWGGQSNQPQHF.